The subject of this entry is one TCR beta chain. Up to 500,000 reads were sequenced per sample. The table came from immunoSEQ multiplex PCR; TCRdb's copy has only in-frame clones and leaves some out. This table holds fewer than 15,000 clones, approximately 90% found once. Blood was drawn at the time of colonoscopy. This sample was taken from a study of pediatric ulcerative colitis. Sequencing was carried out using blood. This TCR was sampled from a boy aged 5-17 years with moderate ulcerative colitis.

In nucleotides, the CDR3 is TGTGCCAGCAGCCCTTCAACATACAGGGGTCAGCCCCAGCATTTT. Its protein product is CASSPSTYRGQPQHF. V usage is TRBV5-6 and J usage is TRBJ1-5; 7 nucleotides line up with TRBD1. Germline-derived CDR1 and CDR2 are SGHDT and YYEEEE. With 4 bases clipped from V and 6 bases from J, the junction kept 10 bases outside the gene matches. The CDR3 is 15 residues long.